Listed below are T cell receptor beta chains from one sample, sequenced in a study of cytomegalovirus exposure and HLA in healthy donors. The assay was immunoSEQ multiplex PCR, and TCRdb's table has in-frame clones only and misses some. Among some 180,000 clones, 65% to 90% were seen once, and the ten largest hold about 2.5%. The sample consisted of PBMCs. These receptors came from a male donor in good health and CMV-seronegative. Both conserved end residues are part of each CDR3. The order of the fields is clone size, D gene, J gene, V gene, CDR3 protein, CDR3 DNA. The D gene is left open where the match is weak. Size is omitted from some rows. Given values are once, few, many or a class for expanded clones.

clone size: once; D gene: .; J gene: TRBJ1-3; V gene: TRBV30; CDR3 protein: CAWSEDSSSGNTIYF; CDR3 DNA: TGTGCCTGGAGTGAAGACAGTTCCTCTGGAAACACCATATATTTT
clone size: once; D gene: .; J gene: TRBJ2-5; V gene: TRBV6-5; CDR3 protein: CASSRSRVRETQYF; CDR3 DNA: TGTGCCAGCAGCCGATCCAGGGTTCGGGAGACCCAGTACTTC
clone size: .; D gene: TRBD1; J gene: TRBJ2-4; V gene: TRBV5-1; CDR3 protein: CASSLGGSYIQYF; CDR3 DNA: TGCGCCAGCAGCTTAGGGGGCAGCTACATTCAGTACTTC
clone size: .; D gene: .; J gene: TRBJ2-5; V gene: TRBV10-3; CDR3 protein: CAISEPVTGSEQETQYF; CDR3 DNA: TGTGCCATCAGTGAGCCCGTTACAGGGAGTGAACAAGAGACCCAGTACTTC
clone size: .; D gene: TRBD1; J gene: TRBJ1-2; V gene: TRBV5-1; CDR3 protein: CASSDNRGRDGYTF; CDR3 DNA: TGCGCCAGCAGCGACAACAGGGGCCGGGATGGCTACACCTTC
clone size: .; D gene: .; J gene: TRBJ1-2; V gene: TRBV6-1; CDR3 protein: CASSEAIWGTYGYTF; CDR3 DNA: TGTGCCAGCAGTGAAGCAATCTGGGGCACCTATGGCTACACCTTC
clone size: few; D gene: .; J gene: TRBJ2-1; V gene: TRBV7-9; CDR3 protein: CASSSPTPQRGYNEQFF; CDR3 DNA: TGTGCCAGCAGCTCCCCGACGCCCCAAAGGGGTTACAATGAGCAGTTCTTC
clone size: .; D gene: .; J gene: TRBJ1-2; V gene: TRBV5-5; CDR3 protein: CASSLSQGNGYTF; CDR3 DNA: TGTGCCAGCAGCTTGTCTCAGGGGAATGGCTACACCTTC
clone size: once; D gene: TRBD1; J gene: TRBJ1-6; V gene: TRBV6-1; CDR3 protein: CASSQEDRNSPLHF; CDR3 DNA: TGTGCCAGCAGTCAAGAGGACAGGAATTCACCCCTCCACTTT
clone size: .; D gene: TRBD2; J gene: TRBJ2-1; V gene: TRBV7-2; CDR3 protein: CASSLSGSGAYNEQFF; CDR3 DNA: TGTGCCAGCAGCTTATCAGGGAGCGGGGCCTACAATGAGCAGTTCTTC
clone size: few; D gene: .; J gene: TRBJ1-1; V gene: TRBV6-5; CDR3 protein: CASSYSLNTEAFF; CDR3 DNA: TGTGCCAGCAGTTACTCCTTGAACACTGAAGCTTTCTTT
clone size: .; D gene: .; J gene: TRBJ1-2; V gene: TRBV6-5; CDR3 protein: CASSYSLQGLGYGYTF; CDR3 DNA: TGTGCCAGCAGTTACTCACTACAGGGCTTGGGCTATGGCTACACCTTC
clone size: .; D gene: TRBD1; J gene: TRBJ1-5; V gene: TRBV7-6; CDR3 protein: CASSISTGSQPQHF; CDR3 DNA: TGTGCCAGCAGCATCTCGACAGGGAGTCAGCCCCAGCATTTT
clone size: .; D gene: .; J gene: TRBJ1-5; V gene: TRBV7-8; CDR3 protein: CASSPNVRKGQPQHF; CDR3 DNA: TGTGCCAGCAGCCCTAATGTGAGGAAAGGTCAGCCCCAGCATTTT
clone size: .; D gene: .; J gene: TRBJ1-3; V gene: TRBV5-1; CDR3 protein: CASSLGRAGNTIYF; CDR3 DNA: TGCGCCAGCAGCTTGGGCCGGGCTGGAAACACCATATATTTT
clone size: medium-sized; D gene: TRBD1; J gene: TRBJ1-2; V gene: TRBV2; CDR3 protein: CASTRDRGPYGYTF; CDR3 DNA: TGTGCCAGCACTCGGGACAGGGGGCCGTATGGCTACACCTTC
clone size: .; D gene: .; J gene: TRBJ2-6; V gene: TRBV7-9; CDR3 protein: CSSSLRRDPSDVLTF; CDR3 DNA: TGTTCCAGCAGCTTACGCAGGGATCCCTCCGACGTCCTGACTTTC
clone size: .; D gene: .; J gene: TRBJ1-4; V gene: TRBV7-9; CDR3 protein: CASSLAGGGKLFF; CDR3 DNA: TGTGCCAGCAGCTTAGCAGGCGGGGGGAAACTGTTTTTT
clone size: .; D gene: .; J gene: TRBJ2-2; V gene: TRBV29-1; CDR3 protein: CSVAQGQYGGELFF; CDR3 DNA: TGCAGCGTTGCGCAGGGTCAGTACGGCGGGGAGCTGTTTTTT
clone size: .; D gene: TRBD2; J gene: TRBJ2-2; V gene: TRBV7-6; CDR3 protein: CASSLGGGQSPGELFF; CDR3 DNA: TGTGCCAGCAGCCTGGGGGGGGGTCAGTCCCCCGGGGAGCTGTTTTTT
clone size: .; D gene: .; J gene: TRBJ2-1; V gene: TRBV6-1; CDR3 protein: CASSEGPRAREQFF; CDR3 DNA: TGTGCCAGCAGTGAAGGACCCAGGGCACGGGAGCAGTTCTTC
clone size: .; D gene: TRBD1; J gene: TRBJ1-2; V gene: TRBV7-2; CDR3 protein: CASSLGTESPYGYTF; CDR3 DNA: TGTGCCAGCAGCTTGGGGACAGAGTCCCCGTATGGCTACACCTTC
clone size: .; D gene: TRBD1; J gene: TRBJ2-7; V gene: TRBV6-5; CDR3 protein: CASSYSGQGSREQYF; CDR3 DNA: TGTGCCAGCAGTTACTCGGGACAGGGCAGCCGCGAGCAGTACTTC
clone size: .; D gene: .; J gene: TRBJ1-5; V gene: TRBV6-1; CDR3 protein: CASSLRGFSNQPQHF; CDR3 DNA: TGTGCCAGCAGCCTCAGGGGTTTTAGCAATCAGCCCCAGCATTTT
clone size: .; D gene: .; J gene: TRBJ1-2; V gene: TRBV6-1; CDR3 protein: CASSVVREDYGYTF; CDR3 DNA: TGTGCCAGCAGTGTCGTCAGGGAGGACTATGGCTACACCTTC
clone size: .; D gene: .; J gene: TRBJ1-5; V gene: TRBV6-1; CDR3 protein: CASSEQGPSSYSNQPQHF; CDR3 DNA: TGTGCCAGCAGTGAACAGGGCCCGTCCTCTTATAGCAATCAGCCCCAGCATTTT
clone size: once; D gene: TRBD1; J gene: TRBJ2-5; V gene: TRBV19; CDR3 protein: CASSIAGTGRETQYF; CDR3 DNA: TGTGCCAGTAGTATAGCCGGGACAGGACGAGAGACCCAGTACTTC
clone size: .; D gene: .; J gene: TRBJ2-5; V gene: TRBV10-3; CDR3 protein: CAISVARGEETQYF; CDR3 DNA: TGTGCCATCAGTGTCGCCAGGGGGGAAGAGACCCAGTACTTC
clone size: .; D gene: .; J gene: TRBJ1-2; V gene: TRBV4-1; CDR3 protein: CARVSGDGYTF; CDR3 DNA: TGCGCCAGGGTCTCGGGGGATGGCTACACCTTC
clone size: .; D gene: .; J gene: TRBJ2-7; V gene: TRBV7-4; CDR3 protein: CASSTRDFPSYEQYF; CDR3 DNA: TGTGCCAGCAGCACCCGGGACTTTCCATCCTACGAGCAGTACTTC
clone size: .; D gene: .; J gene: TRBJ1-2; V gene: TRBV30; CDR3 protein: CASTPVGYGYTF; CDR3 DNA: TGTGCCTCCACCCCGGTTGGCTATGGCTACACCTTC
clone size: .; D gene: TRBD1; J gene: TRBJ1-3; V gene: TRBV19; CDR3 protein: CASSRQGLGNTIYF; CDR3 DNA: TGTGCCAGTAGCCGACAGGGACTGGGAAACACCATATATTTT
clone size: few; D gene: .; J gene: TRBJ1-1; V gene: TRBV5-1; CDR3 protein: CASSWGSPGRSTEAFF; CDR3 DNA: TGCGCCAGCAGCTGGGGTTCCCCAGGGAGGTCCACTGAAGCTTTCTTT
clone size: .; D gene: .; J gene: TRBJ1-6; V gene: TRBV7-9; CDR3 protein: CSSSLAGLNNSPLHF; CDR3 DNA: TGTTCCAGCAGCTTAGCGGGACTGAATAATTCACCCCTCCACTTT
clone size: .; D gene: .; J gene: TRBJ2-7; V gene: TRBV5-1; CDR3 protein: CASSLDSLSYEQYF; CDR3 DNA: TGCGCCAGCAGCTTGGACAGCCTCTCCTACGAGCAGTACTTC
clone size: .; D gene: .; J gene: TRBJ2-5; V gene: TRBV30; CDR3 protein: CAWSKGGQGTQYF; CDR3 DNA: TGTGCCTGGAGTAAAGGCGGTCAGGGGACCCAGTACTTC
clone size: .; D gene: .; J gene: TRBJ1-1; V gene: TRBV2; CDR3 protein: CASTPGQEAFF; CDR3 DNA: TGTGCCAGCACCCCCGGACAGGAAGCTTTCTTT
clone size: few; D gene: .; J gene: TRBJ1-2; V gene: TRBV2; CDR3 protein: CASTLNSGVGYTF; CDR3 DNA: TGTGCCAGCACCCTAAACTCAGGGGTTGGCTACACCTTC
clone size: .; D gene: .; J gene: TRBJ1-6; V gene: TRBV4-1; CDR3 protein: CASSQEGTPSDNSPLHF; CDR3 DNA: TGCGCCAGCAGCCAAGAGGGGACACCGAGCGATAATTCACCCCTCCACTTT
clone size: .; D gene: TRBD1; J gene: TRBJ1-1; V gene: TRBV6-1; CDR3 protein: CASSPNRGDTEAFF; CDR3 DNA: TGTGCCAGCAGCCCAAACAGGGGAGATACTGAAGCTTTCTTT
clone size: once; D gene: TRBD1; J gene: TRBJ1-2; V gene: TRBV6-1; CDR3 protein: CASSPTGAGDYGYTF; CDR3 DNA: TGTGCCAGCAGCCCGACAGGGGCGGGTGACTATGGCTACACCTTC
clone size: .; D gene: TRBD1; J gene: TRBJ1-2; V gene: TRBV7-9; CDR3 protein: CASSLYRGAGYTF; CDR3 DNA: TGTGCCAGCAGCTTATACAGGGGCGCTGGCTACACCTTC
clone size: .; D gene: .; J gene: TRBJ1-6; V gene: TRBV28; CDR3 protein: CASSYRGNSPLHF; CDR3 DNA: TGTGCCAGCAGTTATAGGGGTAATTCACCCCTCCACTTT
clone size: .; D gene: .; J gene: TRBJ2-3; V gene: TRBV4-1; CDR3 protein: CASSQDRYSTTDTQYF; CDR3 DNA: TGCGCCAGCAGCCAAGATCGGTACAGTACCACAGATACGCAGTATTTT
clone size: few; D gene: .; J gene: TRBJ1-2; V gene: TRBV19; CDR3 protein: CASSGTRSYTF; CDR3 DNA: TGTGCCAGCAGTGGTACACGAAGCTACACCTTC
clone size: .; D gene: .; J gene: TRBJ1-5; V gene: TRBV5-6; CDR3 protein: CASSLGGGSRQPQHF; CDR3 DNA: TGTGCCAGCAGCTTGGGCGGGGGATCAAGACAGCCCCAGCATTTT
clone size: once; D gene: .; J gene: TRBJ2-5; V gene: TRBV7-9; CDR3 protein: CASSRQAETQYF; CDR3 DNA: TGTGCCAGCAGCCGACAGGCCGAGACCCAGTACTTC
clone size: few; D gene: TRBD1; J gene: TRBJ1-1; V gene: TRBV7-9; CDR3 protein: CASSLGQANTEAFF; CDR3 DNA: TGTGCCAGCAGCTTGGGACAGGCGAACACTGAAGCTTTCTTT